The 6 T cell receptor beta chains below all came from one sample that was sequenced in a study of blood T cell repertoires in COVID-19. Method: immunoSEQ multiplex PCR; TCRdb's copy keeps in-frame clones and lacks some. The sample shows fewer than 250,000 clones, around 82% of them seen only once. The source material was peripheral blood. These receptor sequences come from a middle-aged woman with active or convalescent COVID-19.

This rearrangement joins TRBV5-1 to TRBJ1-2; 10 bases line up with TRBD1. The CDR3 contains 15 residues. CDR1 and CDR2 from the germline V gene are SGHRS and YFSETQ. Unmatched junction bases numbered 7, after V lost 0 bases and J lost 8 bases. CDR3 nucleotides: TGCGCCAGCAGCTTGGACGACAGGGGGCGATACGGCTACACCTTC. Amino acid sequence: CASSLDDRGRYGYTF.

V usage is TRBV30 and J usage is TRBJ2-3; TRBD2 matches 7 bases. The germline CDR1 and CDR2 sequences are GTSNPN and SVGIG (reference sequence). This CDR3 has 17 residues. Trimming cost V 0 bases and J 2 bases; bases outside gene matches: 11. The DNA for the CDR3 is TGTGCCTGGAGTGTACCGGGAGGCTGGGGATTCACAGATACGCAGTATTTT. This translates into CAWSVPGGWGFTDTQYF.

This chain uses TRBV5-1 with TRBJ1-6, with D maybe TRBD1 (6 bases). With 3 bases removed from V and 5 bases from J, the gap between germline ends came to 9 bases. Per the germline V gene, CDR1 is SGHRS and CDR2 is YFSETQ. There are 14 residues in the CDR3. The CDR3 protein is CASSYSGDNSPLHF. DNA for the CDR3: TGCGCCAGCAGCTATTCAGGGGATAATTCACCCCTCCACTTT.

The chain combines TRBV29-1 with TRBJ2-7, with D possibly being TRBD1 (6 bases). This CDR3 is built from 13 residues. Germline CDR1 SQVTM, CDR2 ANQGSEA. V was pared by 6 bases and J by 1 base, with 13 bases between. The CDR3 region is CSVAGTNSYEQYF. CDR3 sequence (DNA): TGCAGCGTAGCAGGGACAAATTCCTACGAGCAGTACTTC.

The CDR3 DNA follows: TGTGCCAGCAGTGTGGGGGCAGAAACAGGGTCCGGGACCCAGTACTTC. Residues: CASSVGAETGSGTQYF. V usage is TRBV5-6 and J usage is TRBJ2-5, with D perhaps matching TRBD1 (6 bases). Trimming took 5 bases from V and 7 from J, leaving 24 bases between them. The germline gives CDR1 SGHDT, CDR2 YYEEEE. The CDR3 is 16 amino acids.

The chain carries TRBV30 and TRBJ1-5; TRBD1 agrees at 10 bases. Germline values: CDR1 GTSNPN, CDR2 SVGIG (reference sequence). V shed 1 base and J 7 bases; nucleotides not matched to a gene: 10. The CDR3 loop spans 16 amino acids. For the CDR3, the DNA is TGTGCCTGGAGTGCAAAGGGGGGACAGGGGAGGCAGCCCCAGCATTTT. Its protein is CAWSAKGGQGRQPQHF.